One and the same sample provided the 8 T cell receptor beta chains below, sequenced in a study of blood T cell repertoires in COVID-19. Measured with immunoSEQ multiplex PCR; TCRdb has only the in-frame clones, and not every one. The sample has about 150,000 clones, around four fifths seen once; the top ten hold about 2.1%. Sequencing was done on a sample of peripheral blood. The receptor set was obtained from a woman older than 75 with acute or convalescent COVID-19.

V is TRBV5-6 and J is TRBJ2-7; TRBD1 matches 7 bases. The CDR3 covers 14 residues. The germline gives CDR1 SGHDT, CDR2 YYEEEE. J was trimmed by 1 base and V by 4 bases; bases with no gene match: 5. The CDR3 protein is CASSTPGQSYEQYF. The CDR3 DNA sequence: TGTGCCAGCAGCACGCCGGGACAGTCCTACGAGCAGTACTTC. Complete variable domain (other parts from reference TRBV5-6 and TRBJ2-7): DAGVTQSPTHLIKTRGQQVTLRCSPKSGHDTVSWYQQALGQGPQFIFQYYEEEERQRGNFPDRFSGHQFPNYSSELNVNALLLGDSALYLCASSTPGQSYEQYFGPGTRLTVT.

This chain links TRBV7-8 with TRBJ2-7, with TRBD1 identical over 8 bases. V shed 5 bases, J shed 8 bases, and the junction held 11 bases outside the gene matches. Germline values: CDR1 SGHVS, CDR2 FQNEAQ. This CDR3 is 14 amino acids long. The CDR3 sequence: CASSASPGQDKQYF. The CDR3 nucleotides read TGTGCCAGCAGCGCATCCCCGGGACAGGATAAGCAGTACTTC.

The rearrangement joins TRBV19 to TRBJ2-3; 8 positions agree with TRBD1. The V segment lost 6 bases and the J segment 1 base; nucleotides outside the gene matches: 6. This CDR3 has 15 residues. The germline V gene encodes CDR1 LNHDA and CDR2 SQIVND (reference sequence). CDR3 amino acids: CASRNQGAGTDTQYF. For the CDR3, the DNA is TGTGCCAGTAGGAACCAGGGGGCCGGCACAGATACGCAGTATTTT.

The chain links TRBV3-1 (or the pseudogene TRBV3-2) to TRBJ1-2; weak D call: TRBD1 (6 bases). Trimming removed 1 base from V and 2 bases from J, with 20 bases in between. The CDR3 has 18 residues. Germline values: CDR1 LGHDT, CDR2 YNNKEL (reference sequence). CDR3 residues: CASSQGTGHILINYGYTF. The CDR3 nucleotides read TGTGCCAGCAGCCAAGGGACGGGACATATTCTTATAAACTATGGCTACACCTTC.

The CDR3 loop is CASSRTGGKYNSPLHF. In DNA, the CDR3 is TGTGCCAGTAGTAGAACAGGGGGGAAATATAATTCACCCCTCCACTTT. V usage is TRBV19 and J usage is TRBJ1-6, with TRBD1 identical over 8 bases. V lost 4 bases, J lost 4 bases, and 6 bases stayed unmatched. The CDR3 contains 16 residues. Germline CDR1 and CDR2: LNHDA and SQIVND (reference sequence).

This clone was counted once. The V gene is TRBV5-1, the J gene TRBJ1-6; 9 bases agree with TRBD1. CDR1 SGHRS and CDR2 YFSETQ come from the germline V gene. J lost 8 bases, V lost 4 bases, and 16 bases had no gene match. The CDR3 totals 18 residues. The CDR3 DNA follows: TGCGCCAGCAGCCGAAATACCGGGACAGGGAGCTCTTATTCACCCCTCCACTTT. It translates to CASSRNTGTGSSYSPLHF.

The chain has TRBV19 and TRBJ2-1, with 9 bases matching TRBD1. The CDR3 has 15 amino acids. The V gene's germline CDR1 is LNHDA and CDR2 SQIVND (reference sequence). The ends lost 6 bases at V and 7 bases at J; junction bases unmatched: 10. The CDR3 nucleotides read TGTGCCAGTAGCGGGACAGGGAGTTATAGGAATGAGCAGTTCTTC. Its protein product is CASSGTGSYRNEQFF. Combining the CDR3 with reference TRBV19 and TRBJ2-1 gives the whole variable domain DGGITQSPKYLFRKEGQNVTLSCEQNLNHDAMYWYRQDPGQGLRLIYYSQIVNDFQKGDIAEGYSVSREKKESFPLTVTSAQKNPTAFYLCASSGTGSYRNEQFFGPGTRLTVL.

Comment on this clone: A junction end diverges from the germline sequence, so it may reflect a read error. The chain is built from TRBV24-1 and TRBJ2-2, with D tentatively TRBD2 (5 bases). Germline CDR1 KGHDR, CDR2 SFDVKD. This CDR3 contains 17 residues. The DNA for the CDR3 is TGTGCCACCAGTGATTTGAGAGCCCCTCAGGAACACCGGGGAGCTGTTTTT. Residues: CATSDLRAPQEHRGAVF.